One and the same sample provided the 32 T cell receptor beta chains below, sequenced in a study of T-cell memory formation after mild COVID-19. One entry per CDR3 protein results from TCRdb running MiXCR on the 5' RACE reads. The sample records 470,000 or so distinct CDR3 sequences, approximately 18% being singletons. Sequencing was carried out using PBMCs or a T cell subset sorted from them (not recorded which). These receptors were taken from a man aged 18 to 29 who had mild COVID-19 (a few samples of this study predate the infection). Cell type and time point are not known.

This clonotype was counted a few times. The rearrangement joins TRBV10-3 to TRBJ1-6; D is undetermined. The CDR3 totals 14 residues. The germline gives CDR1 ENHRY, CDR2 SYGVKD. The V and J ends lost 4 bases and 8 bases respectively, with 12 bases between them. This CDR3 reads CAISVSDVDSPLHF. The CDR3 nucleotides read TGTGCCATCAGTGTGTCAGACGTGGATTCACCCCTCCACTTT.

This clonotype has just a few counts. The gene calls are TRBV30 and TRBJ1-5; D possibly corresponds to TRBD1 (6 bases). V lost 5 bases and J 6 bases, leaving 17 bases between the germline ends. The CDR3 length is 14 residues. Germline values: CDR1 GTSNPN, CDR2 SVGIG (reference sequence). The CDR3 sequence: CAWAGVGGTQPQHF. The CDR3 region has the DNA TGTGCCTGGGCCGGTGTGGGGGGCACTCAGCCCCAGCATTTT.

DNA for the CDR3: TGCAGTGCTAGGGACGGTGGGGCCAACGAGCAGTACTTC. Translated, it gives CSARDGGANEQYF. The V gene is TRBV20-1, the J gene TRBJ2-7, with D possibly matching TRBD1 (5 bases). The CDR3 has 13 residues. CDR1 and CDR2 from the germline V gene are DFQATT and SNEGSKA (reference sequence). Trimming left V 3 bases short and J 5 bases short, with 14 bases between.

CDR3 amino acids: CASRAGVYYEQYF. In DNA form, the CDR3 reads TGTGCCAGCAGGGCGGGGGTATACTACGAGCAGTACTTC. The chain uses TRBV12-3 or TRBV12-4 and TRBJ2-7; 7 nucleotides line up with TRBD2. The length of the CDR3 is 13 residues. V was pared by 6 bases and J by 3 bases, with 5 bases of the junction left unmatched.

The J gene is TRBJ1-5, the V gene TRBV7-8; no reliable D call. Germline V gene data show CDR1 as SGHVS and CDR2 as FQNEAQ. Trimming removed 4 bases from V and 0 bases from J, with 10 bases in between. The CDR3 is made up of 15 amino acids. The CDR3 sequence: CASSWTGISNQPQHF. CDR3 bases: TGTGCCAGCAGCTGGACGGGCATTAGCAATCAGCCCCAGCATTTT.

The CDR3 reads CASNSWGNSPLHF. Here the CDR3 DNA reads TGTGCCAGCAACAGCTGGGGGAATTCACCCCTCCACTTT. The genes are TRBV2 and TRBJ1-6; D is possibly TRBD1 (5 bases). V gave up 7 bases and J gave up 7 bases, with 11 bases separating them. The CDR3 consists of 13 residues. Germline CDR1 is SNHLY and CDR2 is FYNNEI.

The chain employs TRBV7-2 and TRBJ1-1; possibly TRBD1 for D (5 bases). Germline-derived CDR1 and CDR2 are SGHTA and FQGNSA. This CDR3 has 14 amino acids. V lost 8 bases to trimming and J lost 0 bases, with 13 bases between them. CDR3 region: CASHRGRMNTEAFF. The CDR3 region has the DNA TGTGCCAGCCACCGGGGACGCATGAACACTGAAGCTTTCTTT.

The sample holds a few counts of this clonotype. The chain uses TRBV7-9 and TRBJ1-1, with 7 positions matching TRBD1. The V gene's germline CDR1 is SEHNR and CDR2 FQNEAQ (reference sequence). The CDR3 extends over 15 amino acids. The junction had 10 bases not matched to a gene; V was cut back by 4 bases and J by 5 bases. CDR3 amino acids: CASSSNLRGGTEAFF. DNA of the CDR3: TGTGCCAGCAGCTCGAACCTCAGGGGGGGGACTGAAGCTTTCTTT.

This clonotype has only a few counts. J is TRBJ2-3 and V is TRBV19, with 7 bases identical to TRBD2. Trimming removed 4 bases from V and 1 base from J; junction bases left unmatched: 5. The germline V gene has CDR1 LNHDA and CDR2 SQIVND (reference sequence). The CDR3 is made up of 15 amino acids. CDR3 in amino acids: CASSTSGGRTDTQYF. For the CDR3, the DNA is TGTGCCAGTAGTACTAGCGGTGGGCGCACAGATACGCAGTATTTT.

This clonotype was seen repeatedly, ten times or more. The genes are TRBV21-1 and TRBJ2-7. TRBV21-1 is marked as a pseudogene. There are 8 residues in the CDR3. CDR3 DNA: TGTGCCAGCAGCAAAGGGTACTTC. It is translated as CASSKGYF.

The chain carries TRBV9 and TRBJ2-3, with TRBD2 as a possible D gene (5 bases). Germline lookup yields CDR1 SGDLS and CDR2 YYNGEE. The CDR3 length is 15 residues. The V end was cut by 1 base, the J end by 1 base, with 10 bases between. The CDR3 bases are TGTGCCAGCAGCGTATGGTACGGGGGCACAGATACGCAGTATTTT. Protein product: CASSVWYGGTDTQYF.

This clonotype was seen at least ten times. V gene TRBV5-1 combines with J gene TRBJ1-5; D remains unclear. In germline, CDR1 is SGHRS, CDR2 YFSETQ. The CDR3 sequence is 16 residues long. Trimming removed 0 bases at V and 4 bases at J, with 14 bases between. The DNA for the CDR3 is TGCGCCAGCAGCTTGGGGATCGTGGGGTTGAATCAGCCCCAGCATTTT. Encoded protein: CASSLGIVGLNQPQHF.

This chain links TRBV5-1 with TRBJ1-6, with D hard to call. Germline CDR1 SGHRS, CDR2 YFSETQ. There are 16 residues in the CDR3. V shed 2 bases and J shed 0 bases, with 9 bases lying between them. The CDR3 nucleotides are TGCGCCAGCAGCTTCGCAGAGAGCTCCTATAATTCACCCCTCCACTTT. This translates into CASSFAESSYNSPLHF.

This chain links TRBV5-1 with TRBJ1-2; possibly TRBD1 for D (5 bases). V lost 1 base and J 4 bases, leaving 17 bases between the germline ends. Germline CDR1 is SGHRS and CDR2 is YFSETQ. CDR3 length: 16 amino acids. CDR3 DNA sequence: TGCGCCAGCAGCTTGTCAGGAGGGGTTGCGAGCTATGGCTACACCTTC. Protein product: CASSLSGGVASYGYTF.

This clonotype was detected ten times or more. The V and J genes are TRBV7-9 and TRBJ1-1, with a weak D call TRBD1 (6 bases). V lost 7 bases and J 3 bases, leaving 15 bases between the germline ends. CDR1 and CDR2 from the germline V gene are SEHNR and FQNEAQ (reference sequence). The CDR3 totals 14 residues. The CDR3 is CASTLGGRDTEAFF. In nucleotides, the CDR3 is TGTGCCAGCACCCTCGGGGGGCGAGACACTGAAGCTTTCTTT.

The chain joins TRBV10-3 to TRBJ1-4; D is unresolved. The CDR3 contains 13 residues. From germline, CDR1 is ENHRY and CDR2 SYGVKD. Trimming pared 0 bases from V and 5 bases from J, leaving 4 bases between. DNA for the CDR3: TGTGCCATCAGTGAGTCCAAAAATGAAAAACTGTTTTTT. As protein: CAISESKNEKLFF.

In its sample, this clonotype was seen a few times. Compared with germline, one end of the junction differs, possibly owing to a read error. The chain uses TRBV6-6 and TRBJ1-1; D gene unclear. Germline V lookup: CDR1 MNHNY, CDR2 SVGAGI (reference sequence). This CDR3 contains 15 residues. The CDR3 sequence is CVSTSSAELDTEAFF. CDR3 nucleotide sequence: TGTGTCAGCACTTCATCGGCAGAACTCGATACTGAAGCTTTCTTT.

The chain links TRBV4-3 to TRBJ1-2, with D possibly TRBD1 on 5 matching bases. Per the germline V gene, CDR1 is LGHNA and CDR2 is YSLEER. The CDR3 is 15 residues long. V lost 4 bases and J lost 4, with 16 bases in between. CDR3 sequence reads: CASSPRQQRGYGYTF. CDR3 sequence (DNA): TGCGCCAGCAGCCCGCGACAGCAGAGAGGCTATGGCTACACCTTC.

The chain links TRBV19 to TRBJ2-1, with 15 bases that match TRBD2. After removal of 5 bases from V and 9 bases from J, the junction contained 8 bases not matched to a gene. Germline CDR1 LNHDA, CDR2 SQIVND (reference sequence). The CDR3 has 16 amino acids. The CDR3 sequence is CASSPGLAGGIIEQFF. CDR3 in DNA: TGTGCCAGTAGTCCAGGACTAGCGGGGGGGATAATTGAGCAGTTCTTC.

This clonotype has more than one count but fewer than ten. The chain links TRBV5-1 to TRBJ1-1; the match to TRBD1 covers 11 bases. This CDR3 comprises 17 residues. With 9 bases clipped from V and 0 bases from J, the junction kept 13 bases outside the gene matches. Germline lookup yields CDR1 SGHRS and CDR2 YFSETQ. The CDR3 here is CANGTGGRGGMNTEAFF. For the CDR3, the DNA is TGCGCCAACGGGACAGGGGGGAGAGGGGGCATGAACACTGAAGCTTTCTTT.

The gene calls are TRBV5-1 and TRBJ1-6; possible D gene TRBD1, 5 bases. The CDR3 is 15 amino acids. The V end was cut by 0 bases, the J end by 8 bases, with 12 bases between. Germline lookup yields CDR1 SGHRS and CDR2 YFSETQ. The CDR3: CASSLAVRADSPLHF. In DNA, the CDR3 is TGCGCCAGCAGCTTGGCTGTCAGGGCGGATTCACCCCTCCACTTT.

This clonotype came up a few times. The V call is TRBV19, the J call TRBJ2-5; D uncertain. The V end was cut by 3 bases, the J end by 3 bases, with 8 bases between. The CDR3 totals 13 residues. From germline, CDR1 is LNHDA and CDR2 SQIVND (reference sequence). The CDR3 sequence: CASSILREETQYF. The CDR3 region has the DNA TGTGCCAGTAGTATCTTGCGCGAAGAGACCCAGTACTTC.

The chain joins TRBV6-6 to TRBJ1-6; no definite D call. V was shortened by 4 bases and J by 6 bases, with 10 bases between the two germline ends. CDR3 size: 14 residues. CDR1 is MNHNY and CDR2 is SVGAGI in the germline V gene (reference sequence). This chain's CDR3 is CASSSGTVNSPLHF. The DNA for the CDR3 is TGTGCCAGCAGTTCGGGTACCGTTAATTCACCCCTCCACTTT.

CDR3 nucleotides: TGCGCCAGCAGCTCAGGGTACATGAACACTGAAGCTTTCTTT. Translating gives CASSSGYMNTEAFF. The V gene is TRBV5-1, the J gene TRBJ1-1; D may be TRBD1 (5 bases). CDR1 SGHRS and CDR2 YFSETQ come from the germline V gene. The CDR3 extends over 14 amino acids. Trimming cost V 3 bases and J 0 bases, with 9 bases left between them.

This clonotype was counted a few times. This chain uses TRBV6-1 with TRBJ2-3; no clear D gene. V lost 4 bases and J 6 bases, leaving 11 bases between the germline ends. Germline CDR1 is MNHNS and CDR2 is SASEGT. The CDR3 consists of 13 residues. The CDR3 reads CASSVRLSDTQYF. CDR3 DNA sequence: TGTGCCAGCAGTGTCCGGTTGAGCGATACGCAGTATTTT.

This clonotype appeared a few times. The chain uses TRBV7-3 and TRBJ1-1; no definite D call. This CDR3 spans 15 amino acids. V lost 3 bases to trimming and J lost 2 bases, with 13 bases between them. Germline CDR1 is SGHTA and CDR2 is FQGTGA. CDR3 in amino acids: CASSLDGRFNTEAFF. CDR3 sequence (DNA): TGTGCCAGCAGCTTGGACGGAAGGTTTAACACTGAAGCTTTCTTT.

This clonotype was detected ten times or more. The chain recombines TRBV4-3 with TRBJ1-1, with TRBD1 as a possible D gene (6 bases). The CDR3 length is 14 residues. V gave up 4 bases and J gave up 6 bases, with 15 bases separating them. The germline V gene has CDR1 LGHNA and CDR2 YSLEER. The CDR3 region is CASSRDTGFSEAFF. CDR3 DNA: TGCGCCAGCAGCCGAGATACAGGGTTCTCTGAAGCTTTCTTT.

The V gene is TRBV6-5, the J gene TRBJ1-3; no clear D. Germline V gene data show CDR1 as MNHEY and CDR2 as SVGAGI. This CDR3 region has 15 residues. V lost 0 bases and J lost 4, with 10 bases in between. CDR3 coding DNA: TGTGCCAGCAGTTACTCCTCGGGGTACGGAAACACCATATATTTT. Its translation: CASSYSSGYGNTIYF.

This clonotype showed up just a few times. V and J are TRBV4-1 and TRBJ1-2; D is unresolved. The CDR3 is 14 amino acids. Trimming shortened V by 1 base and J by 5 bases, and 11 bases separated the two germline ends. CDR1 MGHRA and CDR2 YSYEKL come from the germline V gene. CDR3 residues: CASSQGLLGYGYTF. The CDR3 DNA is TGCGCCAGCAGCCAAGGACTCCTGGGGTATGGCTACACCTTC.

Ten or more counts support this clonotype. The rearrangement links TRBV7-2 to TRBJ2-3; 8 bases map to TRBD2. With V trimmed by 5 bases and J by 2 bases, 12 bases remained unmatched. Germline V CDR1 and CDR2: SGHTA, FQGNSA. CDR3 length: 17 residues. CDR3 amino acids: CASSTEAGVSLTDTQYF. In nucleotides, the CDR3 is TGTGCCAGCAGCACCGAAGCGGGGGTTTCCCTCACAGATACGCAGTATTTT.

The J gene is TRBJ2-5, the V gene TRBV7-2; maybe TRBD2 (6 bases). The V gene's germline CDR1 is SGHTA and CDR2 FQGNSA. V lost 5 bases and J 5 bases, leaving 12 bases between the germline ends. CDR3 length: 13 residues. DNA of the CDR3: TGTGCCAGCAGCGAAAGGAGGGCTGAGACCCAGTACTTC. Translated, it gives CASSERRAETQYF.

A few counts support this clonotype. J is TRBJ2-7 and V is TRBV6-2 or TRBV6-3; TRBD1 is a possible D gene (7 bases). The CDR3 loop spans 11 amino acids. The germline V gene has CDR1 MNHEY and CDR2 SVGEGT. With 7 bases removed from V and 7 bases from J, the gap between germline ends came to 11 bases. CDR3 in DNA: TGTGCCAGCACCCAGGGGGGTGAGCAGTACTTC. Protein sequence: CASTQGGEQYF.